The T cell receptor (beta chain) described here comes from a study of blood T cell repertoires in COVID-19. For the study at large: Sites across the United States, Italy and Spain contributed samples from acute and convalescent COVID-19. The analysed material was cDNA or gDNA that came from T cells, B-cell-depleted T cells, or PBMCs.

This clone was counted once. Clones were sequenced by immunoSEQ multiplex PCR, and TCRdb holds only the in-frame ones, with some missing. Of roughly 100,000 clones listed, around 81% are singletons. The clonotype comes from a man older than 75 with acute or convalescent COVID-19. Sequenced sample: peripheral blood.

The CDR3 spells CASSLEGIEQFF. CDR3 DNA sequence: TGTGCCAGCAGCTTAGAGGGGATTGAGCAGTTCTTC. The chain uses TRBV7-2 and TRBJ2-1, with D possibly TRBD1 on 5 matching bases. Germline V gives CDR1 SGHTA, CDR2 FQGNSA. V dropped 1 base and J dropped 9 bases, with 7 bases sitting between them. CDR3 length: 12 amino acids.